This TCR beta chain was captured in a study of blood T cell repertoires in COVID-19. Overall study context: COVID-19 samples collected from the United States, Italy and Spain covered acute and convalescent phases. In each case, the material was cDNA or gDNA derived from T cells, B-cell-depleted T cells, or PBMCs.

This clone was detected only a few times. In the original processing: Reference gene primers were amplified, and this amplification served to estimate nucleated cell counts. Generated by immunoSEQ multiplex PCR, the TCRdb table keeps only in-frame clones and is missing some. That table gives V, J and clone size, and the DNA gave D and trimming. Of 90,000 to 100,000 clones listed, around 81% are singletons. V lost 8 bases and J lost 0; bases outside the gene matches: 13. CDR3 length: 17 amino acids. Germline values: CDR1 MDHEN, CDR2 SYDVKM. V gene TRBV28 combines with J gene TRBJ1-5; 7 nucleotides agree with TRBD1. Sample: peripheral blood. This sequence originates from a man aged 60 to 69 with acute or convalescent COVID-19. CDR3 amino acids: CASHPGQWHNSNQPQHF. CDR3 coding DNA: TGTGCCAGCCACCCGGGACAGTGGCACAATAGCAATCAGCCCCAGCATTTT. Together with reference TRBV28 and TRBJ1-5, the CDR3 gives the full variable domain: DVKVTQSSRYLVKRTGEKVFLECVQDMDHENMFWYRQDPGLGLRLIYFSYDVKMKEKGDIPEGYSVSREKKERFSLILESASTNQTSMYLCASHPGQWHNSNQPQHFGDGTRLSIL.